These 31 T cell receptor beta chains were all obtained from the same sample, sequenced in a study of CXCR3-negative and CXCR3-positive naive CD8 T cells. The TRB cDNA libraries were prepared by 5' RACE with UMI labels. TCRdb re-called the 5' RACE reads and shows each CDR3 protein once, DNA omitted. The listing records some 25,000 distinct CDR3 sequences. The sample comprised naive CXCR3- CD8+ T cells from blood. This sample's subset: CD45RO-CCR7+CD27+CD95- naive CD8+ T cells lacking CXCR3 (TNR3-). Source of these receptors: a human donor in good health. Some clones in this sample may be carry-over from other donors' samples.

The chain couples TRBV7-2 to TRBJ2-5. CDR3 length: 14 amino acids. The germline V gene has CDR1 SGHTA and CDR2 FQGNSA. CDR3 sequence reads: CASSLEAAQETQYF.

The chain joins TRBV29-1 to TRBJ2-2. The CDR3 spans 12 residues. Germline V lookup: CDR1 SQVTM, CDR2 ANQGSEA. The CDR3 loop reads CSVEVDPGELFF.

This clonotype is deemed medium-sized by its frequency. The chain carries TRBV7-8 and TRBJ2-4; TCRdb's D call of TRBD2 is untestable without DNA. CDR1 SGHVS and CDR2 FQNEAQ come from the germline V gene. The CDR3 is made up of 17 amino acids. The CDR3 sequence: CASSLVPLAGRPDIQYF.

The chain's CDR3 is CASSWGPGDTQYF. This chain joins TRBV27 and TRBJ2-3; TCRdb's D gene call, TRBD1, goes unchecked for lack of DNA. Germline V gene sequence: CDR1 MNHEY, CDR2 SMNVEV (reference sequence). The CDR3 sequence is 13 residues long.

The chain recombines TRBV28 with TRBJ2-7; the TCRdb D gene call, TRBD1, has no DNA to confirm it. Germline V gene sequence: CDR1 MDHEN, CDR2 SYDVKM. The CDR3 runs 15 residues. The CDR3 loop reads CASSTGTVYSYEQYF. The full variable domain, with the rest looked up from reference TRBV28 and TRBJ2-7, is DVKVTQSSRYLVKRTGEKVFLECVQDMDHENMFWYRQDPGLGLRLIYFSYDVKMKEKGDIPEGYSVSREKKERFSLILESASTNQTSMYLCASSTGTVYSYEQYFGPGTRLTVT.

The V call is TRBV29-1, the J call TRBJ2-1; TCRdb's D call of TRBD1 is untestable without DNA. The CDR3 extends over 15 amino acids. Germline assignment: CDR1 SQVTM and CDR2 ANQGSEA. CDR3: CSAFREQSSYNEQFF.

This sequence joins TRBV29-1 and TRBJ1-1. The CDR3 length is 12 residues. CDR1 is SQVTM, CDR2 ANQGSEA, per germline. The CDR3 loop reads CSVVDLNTEAFF.

The V and J genes are TRBV28 and TRBJ2-1; TCRdb returns TRBD2, unconfirmable since there is no DNA. The germline V gene has CDR1 MDHEN and CDR2 SYDVKM. The CDR3 has 13 residues. CDR3 amino acids: CASSLWGSNEQFF.

The V gene is TRBV6-5, the J gene TRBJ1-4. CDR1 and CDR2 (germline): MNHEY, SVGAGI. The CDR3 sequence is 17 residues long. CDR3: CASSRTSPTATNEKLFF.

The chain uses TRBV7-9 and TRBJ2-1. The CDR3 sequence is 12 residues long. From germline, CDR1 is SEHNR and CDR2 FQNEAQ (reference sequence). The CDR3 loop is CASSIGVNEQFF.

V is TRBV9 and J is TRBJ2-3; TCRdb's D call of TRBD1 is untestable without DNA. The CDR3 has 15 amino acids. Per the germline V gene, CDR1 is SGDLS and CDR2 is YYNGEE. The CDR3 loop is CASSAQDRKADTQYF.

The chain couples TRBV14 to TRBJ2-2; TCRdb indicates TRBD2, and absent DNA this call remains unverified. This CDR3 spans 13 amino acids. CDR1 and CDR2 from the germline V gene are SGHDN and FVKESK. CDR3: CASNQAHHRELFF.

J is TRBJ2-7 and V is TRBV13; without DNA, the TCRdb call of TRBD2 cannot be checked. CDR3 length equals 14 residues. Germline V lookup: CDR1 PRHDT, CDR2 FYEKMQ (reference sequence). CDR3 region: CASSSGVVSYEQYF.

This chain joins TRBV12-3 or TRBV12-4 and TRBJ1-1. This CDR3 spans 15 amino acids. CDR3 amino acids: CASSSAADMNTEAFF.

The gene calls are TRBV6-6 and TRBJ2-3; TCRdb designates TRBD2, a call that cannot be tested without DNA. The CDR3 sequence is 15 residues long. CDR1 MNHNY and CDR2 SVGAGI come from the germline V gene (reference sequence). Here the CDR3 reads CASSRKRGREDTQYF.

J is TRBJ2-7 and V is TRBV9; TCRdb designates TRBD1, a call that cannot be tested without DNA. Germline CDR1 reads SGDLS; CDR2 reads YYNGEE. There are 15 residues in the CDR3. The chain's CDR3 is CASSASPGQTYEQYF. Full variable domain (outside the CDR3, taken from reference TRBV9 and TRBJ2-7): DSGVTQTPKHLITATGQRVTLRCSPRSGDLSVYWYQQSLDQGLQFLIQYYNGEERAKGNILERFSAQQFPDLHSELNLSSLELGDSALYFCASSASPGQTYEQYFGPGTRLTVT.

This chain uses TRBV4-1 with TRBJ1-1; TCRdb names TRBD1, which stays unverified in the absence of DNA. This CDR3 has 14 amino acids. CDR1 is MGHRA and CDR2 is YSYEKL in the germline V gene. The CDR3 loop reads CASSQSRTGSEAFF.

The CDR3 loop reads CASSLSYGIRSYNEQFF. The chain uses TRBV7-9 and TRBJ2-1. The germline CDR1 and CDR2 sequences are SEHNR and FQNEAQ (reference sequence). The CDR3 contains 17 residues.

The chain recombines TRBV24-1 with TRBJ2-3; TCRdb selects TRBD1, and the lack of DNA leaves this call unchecked. CDR1 and CDR2 from the germline V gene are KGHDR and SFDVKD. The CDR3 is 15 residues long. The CDR3 here is CATSATVRYTDTQYF.

The V gene is TRBV29-1, the J gene TRBJ2-1; TCRdb's assignment of TRBD1 cannot be checked, as there is no DNA. The CDR3 spans 17 residues. CDR1 SQVTM and CDR2 ANQGSEA come from the germline V gene. CDR3 amino acids: CSVEAGGVFSPYNEQFF.

The V call is TRBV7-6, the J call TRBJ2-1; TCRdb picks TRBD2, but there is no DNA to check that call. Germline V gene data show CDR1 as SGHVS and CDR2 as FNYEAQ. CDR3 size: 14 residues. CDR3 sequence reads: CASRGLAAYNEQFF.

The chain uses TRBV3-1 and TRBJ1-2; TCRdb gives TRBD1 as the D gene, but with no DNA this cannot be confirmed. Germline values: CDR1 LGHDT, CDR2 YNNKEL (reference sequence). CDR3 length equals 18 residues. CDR3 region: CASSQCPSGGGQGNGYTF.

The chain has TRBV7-6 and TRBJ2-7; TCRdb returns TRBD1, unconfirmable since there is no DNA. The germline gives CDR1 SGHVS, CDR2 FNYEAQ. The CDR3 is 17 residues long. CDR3 sequence: CASSSALAGAQGYEQYF.

The chain has TRBV4-3 and TRBJ2-1; the D call from TCRdb, TRBD2, cannot be confirmed without DNA. The CDR3 runs to 15 residues. The germline V gene has CDR1 LGHNA and CDR2 YSLEER. CDR3 protein: CASSQDSSGGPEQFF.

The chain carries TRBV20-1 and TRBJ2-7; TCRdb indicates TRBD1, and absent DNA this call remains unverified. Germline V gene lookup returns CDR1 DFQATT and CDR2 SNEGSKA (reference sequence). CDR3 length: 16 residues. The CDR3 sequence is CSARDLLQGSFHEQYF.

CDR3 protein: CASSPIERTPTPETQYF. This chain connects TRBV18 to TRBJ2-5; TCRdb reports TRBD2, a call that lacks DNA to check it against. Per germline, CDR1 KGHSH and CDR2 LQKENI. This CDR3 region has 17 residues. Drawing the rest from reference TRBV18 and TRBJ2-5, the complete variable domain is NAGVMQNPRHLVRRRGQEARLRCSPMKGHSHVYWYRQLPEEGLKFMVYLQKENIIDESGMPKERFSAEFPKEGPSILRIQQVVRGDSAAYFCASSPIERTPTPETQYFGPGTRLLVL.

The chain carries TRBV5-5 and TRBJ2-7; the TCRdb call, TRBD1, lacks DNA for checking. The CDR3 contains 13 residues. Germline-derived CDR1 and CDR2 are SGHKS and YYEKEE (reference sequence). This CDR3 is CASSEWTLYEQYF. The full variable domain, with the rest looked up from reference TRBV5-5 and TRBJ2-7, is DAGVTQSPTHLIKTRGQQVTLRCSPISGHKSVSWYQQVLGQGPQFIFQYYEKEERGRGNFPDRFSARQFPNYSSELNVNALLLGDSALYLCASSEWTLYEQYFGPGTRLTVT.

The chain couples TRBV29-1 to TRBJ2-3; TCRdb outputs TRBD2, but without DNA this stays unchecked. Germline loops: CDR1 SQVTM, CDR2 ANQGSEA. The CDR3 runs to 17 residues. The CDR3 spells CSVAGTSGGASTDTQYF.

J is TRBJ2-7 and V is TRBV13; checking the TCRdb D call of TRBD1 is not possible without DNA. CDR3 length: 14 amino acids. Germline V gene sequence: CDR1 PRHDT, CDR2 FYEKMQ (reference sequence). The CDR3 loop is CASSPVTGVYEQYF.

The gene calls are TRBV4-2 and TRBJ2-7; TCRdb reports TRBD2, a call that lacks DNA to check it against. Germline values: CDR1 LGHNA, CDR2 YNFKEQ. The CDR3 has 16 residues. The CDR3 sequence: CASSLLGGGEYDEQYF.

V gene TRBV28 combines with J gene TRBJ2-7; TCRdb indicates TRBD1, and absent DNA this call remains unverified. This CDR3 is 14 amino acids long. Germline lookup yields CDR1 MDHEN and CDR2 SYDVKM. CDR3 protein: CASRPSGQGYEQYF.